This is a list of T cell receptor beta chains from one sample in a study of blood T cells in healthy people across ages. Via MiXCR, TCRdb re-called the 5' RACE reads, giving one row per CDR3 protein. The sample includes about 1.8 million distinct CDR3 sequences, 40% to 55% of them seen just once. Sequenced sample: blood. Source of these receptors: a woman aged 35 to 49 in good health. The CDR3 runs from the conserved cysteine through the conserved F or W. A D gene is named only where the DNA matches it firmly. Clone size is not always given. Where it is, it says once, few, many or a class for expanded clones.

j_gene	d_gene	v_gene	abundance	CDR3nt	CDR3aa
TRBJ1-4	NA	TRBV20-1	NA	TGCAGTGCTAGGAATACAGGGACCCGGGAAAAACTGTTTTTT	CSARNTGTREKLFF
TRBJ2-3	TRBD2	TRBV20-1	NA	TGCAGTGCTAGGGCGGGGGGCACTAGCACAGATACGCAGTATTTT	CSARAGGTSTDTQYF
TRBJ2-3	NA	TRBV6-6	few	TGTGCCAGCAGTGCCGGGTCCCTCACAGATACGCAGTATTTT	CASSAGSLTDTQYF
TRBJ2-3	TRBD2	TRBV7-6	NA	TGTGCCAGCAGCTGGGGACTAGCGGGGGGGCAGAGAGATACGCAGTATTTT	CASSWGLAGGQRDTQYF
TRBJ2-5	NA	TRBV18	NA	TGTGCCAGCTCACCACCGTTACACGAAGAGACCCAGTACTTC	CASSPPLHEETQYF
TRBJ2-1	NA	TRBV7-2	many	TGTGCCAGCAGTCACCCAGGGAATGAGCAGTTCTTC	CASSHPGNEQFF
TRBJ2-7	TRBD2	TRBV12-3/TRBV12-4	NA	TGTGCCAGCAACCCGGGACTAGCGGGGGACCTTCTGTACTTC	CASNPGLAGDLLYF
TRBJ2-7	TRBD2	TRBV20-1	NA	TGCAGTGCTACCCCCGTTAGCGGGCCGAGCTCCTACGAGCAGTACTTC	CSATPVSGPSSYEQYF
TRBJ1-2	NA	TRBV28	once	TGTGCCAGCAGTGTAAACAGGGAACACTATGGCTACACCTTC	CASSVNREHYGYTF
TRBJ2-5	TRBD2	TRBV29-1	NA	TGCAGCGTTGTCGCGCGGGGGGAATCTGGGCCCCAGTACTTC	CSVVARGESGPQYF
TRBJ2-5	TRBD1	TRBV6-2/TRBV6-3	NA	TGTGCCAGCACCATAGGACAGGGCTATGAGACCCAGTACTTC	CASTIGQGYETQYF
TRBJ2-1	TRBD1	TRBV10-3	NA	TGTGCCATCAGGGCAGGGGGCTCCTACGAGCAGTTCTTC	CAIRAGGSYEQFF
TRBJ2-3	NA	TRBV5-1	few	TGCGCCAGCAGCTTTGGCGGGGTTGCAGGGGCGAAGGCAGATACGCAGTATTTT	CASSFGGVAGAKADTQYF
TRBJ2-3	NA	TRBV7-8	few	TGTGCCAGCGGGTTGGGCCCTAGGACAGATACGCAGTATTTT	CASGLGPRTDTQYF
TRBJ2-5	TRBD1	TRBV13	few	TGTGCCAGCAGCACCACAGGGGAAGAGCAGTACTTC	CASSTTGEEQYF
TRBJ1-2	NA	TRBV4-2	NA	TGTGCCAGCAGCCAAGATCTGTCGGGGGATACCTCTAACTATGGCTACACCTTC	CASSQDLSGDTSNYGYTF
TRBJ2-3	TRBD2	TRBV5-1	NA	TGCGCCAGCAGCTCTGGACTAGCGGGGGGTGGCACAGATACGCAGTATTTT	CASSSGLAGGGTDTQYF
TRBJ2-3	TRBD2	TRBV7-3	NA	TGTGCCAGCAGCCGCGGGACTAGCGGTATAGATACGCAGTATTTT	CASSRGTSGIDTQYF
TRBJ2-5	NA	TRBV28	NA	TGTGCCAGCATCCCCGGGGGCGGTGAGAAGACCCAGTACTTC	CASIPGGGEKTQYF
TRBJ2-1	NA	TRBV7-9	many	TGTGCCAGCAGCTTGGGGGCCGGTGAGCAGTTCTTC	CASSLGAGEQFF
TRBJ2-1	NA	TRBV11-2	NA	TGTGCCATCGGGGCCCGAAGCTCCTACAATGAGCAGTTCTTC	CAIGARSSYNEQFF
TRBJ1-1	TRBD1	TRBV5-1	once	TGCGCCAGTTGCCATGGGACAGGGGTCCTGGACACTGAAGCTTTCTTT	CASCHGTGVLDTEAFF
TRBJ1-2	TRBD1	TRBV12-3/TRBV12-4	NA	TGTGCCAGCAGAAGAGACAGGGGGCGCAGCTATGGCTACACCTTC	CASRRDRGRSYGYTF
TRBJ2-1	TRBD2	TRBV5-1	once	TGCGCCAGCAGCCCGGTTAGCGGGGGGGCTAACAATGAGCAGTTCTTC	CASSPVSGGANNEQFF
TRBJ1-2	NA	TRBV15	NA	TGTGCCACCAGCAGCTATCTTCGGGGGATCCATAACTATGGCTACACCTTC	CATSSYLRGIHNYGYTF
TRBJ1-4	NA	TRBV29-1	NA	TGCAGCGCCAGAGGGACACCCGGTGAACTGTTTTTT	CSARGTPGELFF
TRBJ2-5	TRBD2	TRBV29-1	NA	TGCAGCGTTGTTAGCGGGGGGGAGACCCAGTACTTC	CSVVSGGETQYF
TRBJ2-1	TRBD2	TRBV12-3/TRBV12-4	NA	TGTGCCAGCAGGGGACCGCTGGCGGGGGGTGAGGATGAGCAGTTCTTC	CASRGPLAGGEDEQFF
TRBJ1-2	NA	TRBV7-9	few	TGTGCCAGCAGCTGGGACACCTATGGCTACACCTTC	CASSWDTYGYTF
TRBJ2-1	NA	TRBV29-1	NA	TGCAGCGTGACGGGACATATAGCCAATGAGCAGTTCTTC	CSVTGHIANEQFF
TRBJ2-1	TRBD2	TRBV28	NA	TGTGCCAGCAGTCCAGGGACTAGCGGGGGTTTCAATGAGCAGTTCTTC	CASSPGTSGGFNEQFF